This entry concerns a single T cell receptor beta chain. Its binding antigen is unknown. No much larger clone exists at a distance of one base, and base qualities are not known. Library method: the immunoSEQ multiplex PCR assay. Rearranged TCR beta chain sequences were amplified using the hsTCRB Kit according to the manufacturer's protocol. Sequencing of TCRB libraries was carried out on an Illumina MiSeq. The authors' analysis ran thus. The proprietary platform of the kit vendor was used for demultiplexing, trimming and gene mapping. Here the immuneACCESS table is served through TCRdb, limited to in-frame sequences with V and J called. Missing clones are a known gap in these copies; in checked studies unresolved V genes cover under half, and the rest lacks a known reason. V, J and clone size reflect that table, while D and trimming were determined from the DNA. Present in this sample are 45,000 to 55,000 clones, 70% to 90% of which were seen just once. Clones ranked in the top ten supply about 2.5% of the sample.

The sample originates from a study of a mutant IDH1 vaccine in newly diagnosed glioma (dated by TCRdb to the early 2020s). Study-wide context: Of the roughly 34 treated patients, roughly 60% were male and around 40% were female, and the mean age was approximately 39 years. Prior to enrollment, standard therapy consisting of radiotherapy alone, temozolomide alone, or radiochemotherapy with temozolomide had been administered to patients, with the combination being received by most patients. Six visits were used for peripheral blood collection: V03 (baseline), V05, V07, V10, V12 and V13. Longitudinal TCRB deep sequencing was performed for about 25 treated patients wherever samples were available for exploratory analyses.

The time point label on this specimen signifies: baseline, week 1 (first vaccination visit). The treatment or condition tag for this specimen amounts to: pre-vaccination baseline after standard-of-care therapy. Donors had newly diagnosed WHO grade 3 or 4 IDH1-mutant astrocytomas with loss of nuclear ATRX. The samples were drawn from NOA16, a multicentre, single-arm, open-label phase I trial in Germany that tested a mutant IDH1 peptide vaccine in humans for the first time. Visit V03 blood draws served as the baseline sample for immunogenicity testing. Genomic DNA for TCRB sequencing was isolated from EDTA blood with the DNeasy Blood and Tissue Kit. What the work shows at the level of the full study, not this receptor alone: Availability determined which PBMC samples were chosen for TCRB deep sequencing. The authors stated that sample limitations prevented analyses of patient blood samples from being reproduced. Immune responses induced by the vaccine were seen in approximately 93% of patients across multiple MHC alleles. Changes in the top peripheral T cell clonotypes picked up by TCRB sequencing did not appear to be linked to pseudoprogression.

The CDR3 contains 11 residues, cysteine and phenylalanine counted. Solely the CDR3 DNA is kept, with 33 bases framed from the first base. Sequences were derived from PBMCs, sampled from a glioma patient treated with radiotherapy, temozolomide or both. The TCR sequence derives from a man aged 40-50 years with glioma. The V gene is TRBV12-1 and the J gene is TRBJ2-2; the table's D call of TRBD2 was not tested on the DNA. TRBV12-1 is an annotated pseudogene. The nucleotide sequence reads TGTGCCAGCCGTAGCACCGGGGAGCTGTTTTTT. It specifies CASRSTGELFF.